These T cell receptor beta chains were read from a single sample in a study of shared clonotypes between healthy human individuals. Clones were sequenced by immunoSEQ multiplex PCR, and TCRdb holds only the in-frame ones, with some missing. The sample shows about 2.4 million clones, 93% of them seen only once. Sequencing was carried out using naive CD4+ T cells from PBMCs. The receptor source for this set is a man between 18 and 35 years old in good health. Some clones in this sample may be carry-over from other donors' samples. Each CDR3 is given with its conserved first and last residue. The D gene is left open where the match is weak.

v_gene: TRBV18; d_gene: TRBD2; j_gene: TRBJ2-5; CDR3aa: CASSRGGGETQYF
v_gene: TRBV11-2; d_gene: NA; j_gene: TRBJ2-1; CDR3aa: CASSLDRSYNEQFF
v_gene: TRBV5-1; d_gene: TRBD2; j_gene: TRBJ2-1; CDR3aa: CASSLVSGIYNEQFF
v_gene: TRBV5-6; d_gene: NA; j_gene: TRBJ1-2; CDR3aa: CASSLWGAKIYGYTF
v_gene: TRBV2; d_gene: NA; j_gene: TRBJ2-1; CDR3aa: CASSEGRSYNEQFF
v_gene: TRBV2; d_gene: NA; j_gene: TRBJ2-2; CDR3aa: CASSGPPGGELFF
v_gene: TRBV2; d_gene: NA; j_gene: TRBJ1-5; CDR3aa: CASREGQGGWWPQHF
v_gene: TRBV30; d_gene: NA; j_gene: TRBJ1-1; CDR3aa: CAWSVRNTEAFF
v_gene: TRBV7-2; d_gene: NA; j_gene: TRBJ2-3; CDR3aa: CASSTPEATRDTQYF
v_gene: TRBV5-8; d_gene: NA; j_gene: TRBJ1-5; CDR3aa: CASRTSSGAYSNQPQHF
v_gene: TRBV11-2; d_gene: NA; j_gene: TRBJ2-6; CDR3aa: CASSPTSGANVLTF
v_gene: TRBV7-6; d_gene: TRBD2; j_gene: TRBJ2-7; CDR3aa: CASSTSGWSYEQYF
v_gene: TRBV30; d_gene: NA; j_gene: TRBJ1-4; CDR3aa: CAWSVRRQGEKLFF
v_gene: TRBV20-1; d_gene: NA; j_gene: TRBJ2-5; CDR3aa: CSAPGETQYF
v_gene: TRBV20-1; d_gene: NA; j_gene: TRBJ2-5; CDR3aa: CSAINRTTQYF
v_gene: TRBV7-2; d_gene: TRBD1; j_gene: TRBJ1-4; CDR3aa: CASSVRQGPEKLFF
v_gene: TRBV18; d_gene: TRBD2; j_gene: TRBJ2-2; CDR3aa: CASSPSGDTGELFF
v_gene: TRBV6-1; d_gene: NA; j_gene: TRBJ1-5; CDR3aa: CASSVEPGHPPQPQHF
v_gene: TRBV28; d_gene: NA; j_gene: TRBJ2-7; CDR3aa: CASSWAYEQYF
v_gene: TRBV9; d_gene: NA; j_gene: TRBJ2-3; CDR3aa: CASSPFQVAGDTQYF
v_gene: TRBV7-3; d_gene: TRBD2; j_gene: TRBJ2-1; CDR3aa: CASSIGTSGTREQFF
v_gene: TRBV6-5; d_gene: NA; j_gene: TRBJ2-5; CDR3aa: CASSYDWRQETQYF
v_gene: TRBV5-1; d_gene: TRBD1; j_gene: TRBJ2-5; CDR3aa: CASSSLPGQQETQYF
v_gene: TRBV28; d_gene: TRBD1; j_gene: TRBJ1-2; CDR3aa: CASRSGQGNGRTLNYGYTF
v_gene: TRBV25-1; d_gene: NA; j_gene: TRBJ1-3; CDR3aa: CASSDRLSGNTIYF
v_gene: TRBV5-1; d_gene: TRBD1; j_gene: TRBJ2-7; CDR3aa: CASSPSLTGAYEQYF
v_gene: TRBV28; d_gene: TRBD2; j_gene: TRBJ2-5; CDR3aa: CASNGLAGFSETQYF
v_gene: TRBV7-8; d_gene: TRBD2; j_gene: TRBJ2-3; CDR3aa: CASSLRGTSGSTDTQYF
v_gene: TRBV5-5; d_gene: TRBD2; j_gene: TRBJ2-5; CDR3aa: CASSYGLTSVQETQYF
v_gene: TRBV29-1; d_gene: NA; j_gene: TRBJ2-4; CDR3aa: CSADVGNIQYF
v_gene: TRBV4-2; d_gene: TRBD1; j_gene: TRBJ2-1; CDR3aa: CASSQDSDRAYNEQFF
v_gene: TRBV6-6; d_gene: TRBD1; j_gene: TRBJ2-5; CDR3aa: CASSYGTATRQETQYF
v_gene: TRBV5-1; d_gene: NA; j_gene: TRBJ2-7; CDR3aa: CASSLESGYDYEQYF
v_gene: TRBV15; d_gene: TRBD2; j_gene: TRBJ2-7; CDR3aa: CATRSLAENSYEQYF
v_gene: TRBV28; d_gene: NA; j_gene: TRBJ2-5; CDR3aa: CASSLGGSQETQYF
v_gene: TRBV5-1; d_gene: NA; j_gene: TRBJ2-1; CDR3aa: CASSLRRAYNEQFF
v_gene: TRBV6-4; d_gene: TRBD1; j_gene: TRBJ1-2; CDR3aa: CASSVTGGYGYTF
v_gene: TRBV28; d_gene: NA; j_gene: TRBJ2-7; CDR3aa: CASETGRNYEQYF
v_gene: TRBV6-5; d_gene: NA; j_gene: TRBJ2-2; CDR3aa: CASSTRTGELFF
v_gene: TRBV7-3; d_gene: TRBD1; j_gene: TRBJ2-1; CDR3aa: CASSPGDSGIGQFF
v_gene: TRBV6-1; d_gene: NA; j_gene: TRBJ1-4; CDR3aa: CASSASPFEKLFF
v_gene: TRBV6-4; d_gene: NA; j_gene: TRBJ2-1; CDR3aa: CASSVKGRSSYNEQFF
v_gene: TRBV7-9; d_gene: NA; j_gene: TRBJ2-4; CDR3aa: CASSSRTELAKNIQYF
v_gene: TRBV30; d_gene: TRBD2; j_gene: TRBJ2-3; CDR3aa: CAWSLAGAGRSDTQYF
v_gene: TRBV27; d_gene: NA; j_gene: TRBJ2-2; CDR3aa: CASSLNPVVEEGELFF
v_gene: TRBV7-2; d_gene: NA; j_gene: TRBJ2-1; CDR3aa: CASSLTGLEQFF
v_gene: TRBV28; d_gene: NA; j_gene: TRBJ2-7; CDR3aa: CASRLRARGTASYEQYF
v_gene: TRBV5-1; d_gene: TRBD2; j_gene: TRBJ2-3; CDR3aa: CASSLEGGKSDTQYF
v_gene: TRBV27; d_gene: TRBD1; j_gene: TRBJ2-7; CDR3aa: CAILGQGSSYEQYF
v_gene: TRBV2; d_gene: TRBD2; j_gene: TRBJ2-5; CDR3aa: CASSEALAGGGQTQYF
v_gene: TRBV7-9; d_gene: NA; j_gene: TRBJ1-4; CDR3aa: CASSSLHGKLFF
v_gene: TRBV5-1; d_gene: TRBD1; j_gene: TRBJ2-5; CDR3aa: CASSYGQGIQETQYF
v_gene: TRBV7-2; d_gene: NA; j_gene: TRBJ1-2; CDR3aa: CASSREGYYGYTF
v_gene: TRBV27; d_gene: TRBD1; j_gene: TRBJ2-3; CDR3aa: CASSLRGTGVSTDTQYF
v_gene: TRBV10-1; d_gene: NA; j_gene: TRBJ2-1; CDR3aa: CASSEGGWLGEQFF
v_gene: TRBV7-2; d_gene: TRBD1; j_gene: TRBJ2-7; CDR3aa: CASSLGTGFPYEQYF